The present T cell receptor beta chain was sequenced within a study of STAT3 mutations in large granular lymphocyte leukemia. Points from the study as a whole: Every T-LGLL patient had at least one immunodominant TCRbeta clonotype.

As concerns this clone: Its antigen is undetermined.

Data came from immunoSEQ multiplex PCR; TCRdb stores just in-frame clones and leaves some out. This sample yields 30,000 to 40,000 clones, of which more than 75% are seen a single time; approximately 11% belongs to the top ten. This CDR3 is built from 11 residues. With 4 bases removed from V and 9 bases from J, the gap between germline ends came to 12 bases. CDR1 is SQVTM, CDR2 ANQGSEA, per germline. The specimen sequenced was peripheral blood mononuclear cells. The TCR was taken from a man in his 60s with T-cell large granular lymphocyte leukemia. Some clones in this sample may be carry-over from other donors' samples. V gene TRBV29-1 combines with J gene TRBJ2-5; TRBD2 might be the D (5 bases). The CDR3: CSVADSPPQYF. The CDR3 nucleotides read TGCAGCGTTGCGGACTCGCCGCCCCAGTACTTC. Full variable domain (missing parts from reference TRBV29-1 and TRBJ2-5): SAVISQKPSRDICQRGTSLTIQCQVDSQVTMMFWYRQQPGQSLTLIATANQGSEATYESGFVIDKFPISRPNLTFSTLTVSNMSPEDSSIYLCSVADSPPQYFGPGTRLLVL.